The 21 T cell receptor beta chains presented below share a single source sample, sequenced in a study of Graves' ophthalmopathy and Graves' hyperthyroidism. Investigators amplified TCR beta CDR3 regions from RNA transcripts. RT-PCR in the first round used HTBI primers; a second-round multiplex PCR followed. MiXCR was run by TCRdb on the multiplex PCR reads, yielding one entry per CDR3 protein. The sample holds about 400,000 distinct CDR3 sequences; approximately 15% are singletons and the top ten take roughly 7%. The sample comprised peripheral blood. These receptors originate from a woman aged 18-35 years with stable Graves' hyperthyroidism.

This clonotype was counted ten times or more. The V gene is TRBV6-1, the J gene TRBJ1-1; a possible D gene is TRBD1 (6 bases). CDR1 and CDR2 from the germline V gene are MNHNS and SASEGT. V was pared by 5 bases and J by 11 bases, with 21 bases between. The CDR3 loop spans 14 amino acids. This chain's CDR3 is CASSPRGVGAGAFF. CDR3 DNA sequence: TGTGCCAGCAGTCCTCGGGGGGTGGGGGCTGGGGCTTTCTTT.

Ten or more counts support this clonotype. The genes are TRBV19 and TRBJ1-1; TRBD1 aligns across 9 bases. Germline V gene sequence: CDR1 LNHDA, CDR2 SQIVND (reference sequence). This CDR3 comprises 16 residues. With 5 bases clipped from V and 4 bases from J, the junction kept 11 bases outside the gene matches. Here the CDR3 reads CASSPPTGGWVTEAFF. The DNA of the CDR3 is TGTGCCAGTAGTCCCCCGACAGGGGGGTGGGTCACTGAAGCTTTCTTT.

This clonotype was detected ten times or more. The V gene is TRBV12-3 or TRBV12-4, the J gene TRBJ1-2; no definite D call. V dropped 2 bases and J dropped 8 bases, with 21 bases sitting between them. This CDR3 contains 16 residues. The CDR3 sequence: CASSLSMRVTVHGYTF. In DNA form, the CDR3 reads TGTGCCAGCAGTTTATCTATGAGGGTCACGGTCCACGGCTACACCTTC.

The sample holds many counts of this clonotype. The chain couples TRBV24-1 to TRBJ1-5, with TRBD1 identical over 7 bases. This CDR3 comprises 17 residues. V lost 4 bases, J lost 2 bases, and 10 bases stayed unmatched. CDR1 and CDR2 from the germline V gene are KGHDR and SFDVKD. Here the CDR3 DNA reads TGTGCCACCAGTGAAAGCCCTACAGGGGTGGGCAATCAGCCCCAGCATTTT. Translation gives CATSESPTGVGNQPQHF.

This clonotype has a count of ten or more. This sequence joins TRBV24-1 and TRBJ2-7; 8 bases match TRBD1. This CDR3 region has 15 residues. Germline values: CDR1 KGHDR, CDR2 SFDVKD. Losses at the gene ends were 3 bases for V and 0 bases for J; bases not matched to a gene: 3. The CDR3 DNA reads as TGTGCCACCAGTGATACAGGGGGGAGCTCCTACGAGCAGTACTTC. It is translated as CATSDTGGSSYEQYF.

This clonotype was detected many times. The V and J genes are TRBV24-1 and TRBJ1-2, with 9 bases identical to TRBD1. Trimming took 7 bases from V and 8 from J; bases not matched to a gene: 7. Germline V gives CDR1 KGHDR, CDR2 SFDVKD. This CDR3 spans 13 amino acids. The CDR3 reads CATSWGQGVGYTF. The CDR3 bases are TGTGCCACCAGCTGGGGACAGGGAGTAGGCTACACCTTC.

This clonotype was counted a few times. The chain carries TRBV11-2 and TRBJ2-7, with D perhaps given as TRBD1 or TRBD2 (5 bases each). Between the trimmed V and J ends, which lost 5 bases and 7 bases, there was a span of 18 bases. The germline V gene encodes CDR1 SGHAT and CDR2 FQNNGV. There are 14 residues in the CDR3. Here the CDR3 DNA reads TGTGCCAGCAGCCAAGAGGGGCAAAAAAAGGAGCAGTACTTC. Residues: CASSQEGQKKEQYF.

Regarding this clonotype: This may be a read error: a much more frequent sequence differs by one nucleotide. The V gene is TRBV2, the J gene TRBJ1-1; no clear D. Trimming pared 1 base from V and 3 bases from J, leaving 9 bases between. The CDR3 has 14 amino acids. Germline CDR1 is SNHLY and CDR2 is FYNNEI. The CDR3 DNA reads TGTGCCAGCAGTGAAGGGAGTGATTACACTGAAGCTTTCTTT. Residues: CASSEGSDYTEAFF.

The chain combines TRBV12-3 or TRBV12-4 with TRBJ2-7; D not certain. V gave up 6 bases and J gave up 4 bases, with 10 bases separating them. This CDR3 contains 12 residues. The CDR3 region is CASSPSIYEQYF. DNA for the CDR3: TGTGCCAGCAGCCCATCCATATACGAGCAGTACTTC.

The chain couples TRBV18 to TRBJ2-3, with 7 bases that match TRBD1. V gave up 3 bases and J gave up 5 bases; unmatched junction bases: 8. CDR3 size: 15 residues. The germline V gene has CDR1 KGHSH and CDR2 LQKENI. CDR3 nucleotide sequence: TGTGCCAGCTCACCCTTACCACACAGGGGAGATACGCAGTATTTT. Translated, it gives CASSPLPHRGDTQYF.

This clonotype was detected many times. V and J are TRBV6-2 or TRBV6-3 and TRBJ2-7; 13 positions match TRBD2. After removal of 2 bases from V and 1 base from J, the junction contained 8 bases not matched to a gene. Per germline, CDR1 MNHEY and CDR2 SVGEGT. The CDR3 has 18 residues. CDR3 sequence: CASSYGLAGAAPSYEQYF. CDR3 DNA: TGTGCCAGCAGTTACGGACTAGCGGGGGCCGCGCCTTCCTACGAGCAGTACTTC.

By proportion, this clonotype is medium-sized. The genes are TRBV6-2 or TRBV6-3 and TRBJ1-1; 7 nucleotides line up with TRBD1. The CDR3 length is 14 residues. Germline trimming cut 10 bases from V and 5 bases from J; bases unmatched to any gene: 13. CDR1 is MNHEY, CDR2 SVGEGT, per germline. CDR3 protein: CATTPTGSGTEAFF. Written as DNA, the CDR3 is TGTGCCACTACACCGACAGGGAGTGGAACTGAAGCTTTCTTT.

This clonotype was recorded at least ten times. The chain links TRBV24-1 to TRBJ2-5; weak D call: TRBD2 (5 bases). CDR3 size: 14 residues. Deletions cut 1 base from V and 4 bases from J, with 9 bases between. Germline CDR1 KGHDR, CDR2 SFDVKD. CDR3 loop: CATSDFGGGETQYF. The CDR3 region has the DNA TGTGCCACCAGTGATTTTGGAGGTGGAGAGACCCAGTACTTC.

This clonotype was found many times. The genes are TRBV6-1 and TRBJ2-2, with 8 bases fitting TRBD1. Per germline, CDR1 MNHNS and CDR2 SASEGT. The CDR3 is made up of 14 amino acids. V lost 7 bases and J lost 5; bases outside the gene matches: 6. The CDR3 loop reads CASTWTGMTGELFF. CDR3 coding DNA: TGTGCCAGCACCTGGACAGGGATGACCGGGGAGCTGTTTTTT.

This clonotype occurred many times. The chain couples TRBV12-3 or TRBV12-4 to TRBJ2-5, with a tentative D call TRBD2 (5 bases). V dropped 8 bases and J dropped 5 bases, with 18 bases sitting between them. The CDR3 sequence is 14 residues long. The chain's CDR3 is CASGRAGARETQYF. Written as DNA, the CDR3 is TGTGCCAGCGGGAGAGCCGGAGCTAGGGAGACCCAGTACTTC.

To note about this clonotype: The junction and the germline gene differ at one end; a read error may be behind it. This chain uses TRBV12-3 or TRBV12-4 with TRBJ1-5; D unclear. The CDR3 contains 14 residues. The CDR3 reads CASTLLGPKGPQHF. Written as DNA, the CDR3 is TGTGCCAGCACTTTACTTGGACCAAAGGGGCCCCAGCATTTT.

The sample holds many counts of this clonotype. V gene TRBV12-3 or TRBV12-4 combines with J gene TRBJ1-6; D is ambiguous. V was shortened by 5 bases and J by 0 bases, with 14 bases between the two germline ends. CDR3 length: 17 residues. The CDR3 sequence is CASSPRLGNSYNSPLHF. The CDR3 bases are TGTGCCAGCAGTCCCCGTCTCGGGAACTCCTATAATTCACCCCTCCACTTT.

This clonotype was picked up many times. The chain couples TRBV10-3 to TRBJ1-2; 11 positions agree with TRBD1. CDR3 size: 13 residues. Germline lookup yields CDR1 ENHRY and CDR2 SYGVKD. V dropped 3 bases and J dropped 7; count of bases not matched to a gene: 1. Here the CDR3 DNA reads TGTGCCATCAGTGACGGACAGGGGGCTGGCTACACCTTC. This translates into CAISDGQGAGYTF.

The sample holds many counts of this clonotype. The chain couples TRBV13 to TRBJ2-4, with TRBD2 identical over 7 bases. The CDR3 spans 13 residues. CDR1 is PRHDT and CDR2 is FYEKMQ in the germline V gene (reference sequence). Trimming cost V 5 bases and J 5 bases; bases outside gene matches: 3. The CDR3 region is CASSDRGENIQYF. The CDR3 DNA is TGTGCCAGCAGCGACCGGGGGGAAAACATTCAGTACTTC.

This clonotype was counted many times. The missing conserved phenylalanine or tryptophan at the end of this CDR3 makes a read error likely. The DNA is left out, because the CDR3 cannot be placed on it with certainty; the CDR3 is given as TCRdb lists it. The rearrangement uses TRBV16 and TRBJ1-2. In germline, CDR1 is KGHSY, CDR2 FQNENV. The CDR3 has 11 amino acids, counting both end residues. The CDR3 sequence is CASSHFAGMWI.

This clonotype has a count of ten or more. V and J are TRBV20-1 and TRBJ1-2; 11 bases are shared with TRBD1. J lost 8 bases, V lost 6 bases, and 5 bases had no gene match. Germline V gene data show CDR1 as DFQATT and CDR2 as SNEGSKA (reference sequence). The CDR3 covers 12 residues. This chain's CDR3 is CSARTGGVGYTF. The CDR3 DNA is TGCAGTGCAAGGACAGGGGGCGTCGGCTACACCTTC.